The sequence of this TCR beta chain was determined in a study of blood T cell repertoires in COVID-19. Study-wide context: Spain, Italy and the United States supplied samples that represented acute and convalescent COVID-19. In each case, the material was cDNA or gDNA derived from T cells, B-cell-depleted T cells, or PBMCs.

CDR1 is DFQATT and CDR2 is SNEGSKA in the germline V gene (reference sequence). Both ends counted, the CDR3 spans 10 residues. With respect to this clone: The CDR3 carries no conserved terminal phenylalanine or tryptophan, so it likely arises from a read error. It is unclear where the CDR3 begins or ends on the DNA, so no DNA is shown, and the CDR3 is as TCRdb lists it.

Authors' analysis steps: Amplification of reference gene primers was used by the study to estimate nucleated cell counts. TCRdb keeps only in-frame clones here, not all; method: immunoSEQ multiplex PCR. The D gene and trimming were derived from the DNA, and the V and J assignments and clone size from that table. The sample has some 60,000 clones, just over 85% seen once. The chain employs TRBV20-1 and TRBJ1-1; TRBD1 is taken as the D call from the table, unchecked against the DNA. Specimen: peripheral blood. The clonotype comes from a man in his sixties with acute or convalescent COVID-19. CDR3 sequence: CSARGQGGVL.